The 23 T cell receptor beta chains presented below share a single source sample, sequenced in a study of T cell changes during pregnancy in multiple sclerosis. Repertoires were generated with immunoSEQ multiplex PCR, while TCRdb's copy carries only in-frame clones and drops some. Of some 100,000 clones in the sample, around nine tenths were seen once. The input for sequencing was peripheral blood, taken in the second trimester of pregnancy. These receptors all come from a female donor with multiple sclerosis, enrolled in a pregnancy study.

The genes are TRBV2 and TRBJ1-1; D uncertain. The germline CDR1 and CDR2 sequences are SNHLY and FYNNEI. The CDR3 spans 14 residues. V was trimmed by 4 bases and J by 0 bases, leaving 9 bases between them. The CDR3 region is CASSVEVLNTEAFF. The CDR3 nucleotides read TGTGCCAGCAGTGTAGAAGTGCTGAACACTGAAGCTTTCTTT.

To note about this clone: The identical CDR3 is also encoded by other nucleotide sequences in the sample. The chain combines TRBV6-1 with TRBJ2-2, with D perhaps TRBD2 (6 bases). This CDR3 contains 14 residues. Trimming pared 5 bases from V and 8 bases from J, leaving 15 bases between. Germline-derived CDR1 and CDR2 are MNHNS and SASEGT. CDR3 loop: CASSQTRGTGELFF. DNA of the CDR3: TGTGCCAGCAGTCAAACCCGAGGGACTGGGGAGCTGTTTTTT.

The CDR3 region has the DNA TGTGCCAGCAAGAGGAACACTGAAGCTTTCTTT. Translating it yields CASKRNTEAFF. This rearrangement joins TRBV28 to TRBJ1-1; D gene unclear. Deletions cut 7 bases from V and 1 base from J, with 4 bases between. This CDR3 contains 11 residues. Germline V gene lookup returns CDR1 MDHEN and CDR2 SYDVKM.

The chain uses TRBV6-5 and TRBJ2-1; D call uncertain. Germline V gives CDR1 MNHEY, CDR2 SVGAGI. The CDR3 runs to 14 residues. V was clipped by 0 bases and J by 4 bases, with 7 bases between them. The CDR3 nucleotides read TGTGCCAGCAGTTACTCGACTGCATACAATGAGCAGTTCTTC. This codes for CASSYSTAYNEQFF.

The chain carries TRBV11-2 and TRBJ1-2, with TRBD1 matching 12 bases. The length of the CDR3 is 17 residues. With 1 base clipped from V and 3 bases from J, the junction kept 6 bases outside the gene matches. The germline gives CDR1 SGHAT, CDR2 FQNNGV. The CDR3 region is CASSLGDRGQRDYGYTF. CDR3 nucleotides: TGTGCCAGCAGCTTAGGGGACAGGGGGCAACGCGACTATGGCTACACCTTC.

The V gene is TRBV30, the J gene TRBJ1-1; D not resolved. Between the trimmed V and J ends, which lost 3 bases and 7 bases, there was a span of 12 bases. From germline, CDR1 is GTSNPN and CDR2 SVGIG (reference sequence). The CDR3 spans 12 residues. For the CDR3, the DNA is TGTGCCTGGAGGGGCCCGGCCTTTGAAGCTTTCTTT. Translating gives CAWRGPAFEAFF.

The V and J genes are TRBV30 and TRBJ1-3; tentatively, D is TRBD1 (6 bases). Per the germline V gene, CDR1 is GTSNPN and CDR2 is SVGIG (reference sequence). Deletions cut 1 base from V and 4 bases from J, with 8 bases between. The CDR3 is 13 amino acids. CDR3 in amino acids: CAWSGGGGNTIYF. CDR3 coding DNA: TGTGCCTGGAGTGGGGGGGGCGGAAACACCATATATTTT.

The V gene is TRBV19, the J gene TRBJ2-1; 9 bases fit TRBD2. V was clipped by 3 bases and J by 3 bases; unmatched bases: 9. Germline V gives CDR1 LNHDA, CDR2 SQIVND (reference sequence). This CDR3 contains 17 residues. CDR3: CASSMGWRGGLYNEQFF. The CDR3 nucleotides read TGTGCCAGTAGTATGGGATGGCGGGGGGGCCTCTACAATGAGCAGTTCTTC. Full variable domain (outside the CDR3, taken from reference TRBV19 and TRBJ2-1): DGGITQSPKYLFRKEGQNVTLSCEQNLNHDAMYWYRQDPGQGLRLIYYSQIVNDFQKGDIAEGYSVSREKKESFPLTVTSAQKNPTAFYLCASSMGWRGGLYNEQFFGPGTRLTVL.

The chain joins TRBV27 to TRBJ1-1; 8 bases align to TRBD1. Germline loops: CDR1 MNHEY, CDR2 SMNVEV (reference sequence). J lost 5 bases, V lost 6 bases, and 11 bases had no gene match. The CDR3 spans 15 residues. The CDR3 nucleotides are TGTGCCAGCAGCCCACGACAGGGGATTTCAACTGAAGCTTTCTTT. Its translation is CASSPRQGISTEAFF.

This clone was picked up a small number of times. V and J are TRBV2 and TRBJ1-1; no definite D call. The ends were cut back, 7 bases at V and 11 bases at J, with 17 bases in the middle. Germline lookup yields CDR1 SNHLY and CDR2 FYNNEI. This CDR3 has 12 amino acids. The CDR3, as DNA: TGTGCCAGCAACCTGCCAATGAGAGGTGCTTTCTTT. As protein: CASNLPMRGAFF.

The gene calls are TRBV9 and TRBJ1-4; 7 bases align to TRBD1. The CDR3 contains 15 residues. Germline lookup yields CDR1 SGDLS and CDR2 YYNGEE. The J segment lost 5 bases and the V segment lost 1 base, leaving 5 bases of the junction unmatched. This CDR3 is CASSVLGTDNEKLFF. CDR3 coding DNA: TGTGCCAGCAGCGTATTAGGGACAGACAATGAAAAACTGTTTTTT.

V usage is TRBV7-2 and J usage is TRBJ1-2; D is possibly TRBD1 (6 bases). CDR1 is SGHTA, CDR2 FQGNSA, per germline. The CDR3 totals 15 residues. Trimming took 4 bases from V and 3 from J, leaving 15 bases between them. CDR3 DNA sequence: TGTGCCAGCAGCTCGGACAGTTTCGGCTACTATGGCTACACCTTC. Amino acid sequence: CASSSDSFGYYGYTF.

This clone was picked up one time. This chain joins TRBV6-5 and TRBJ2-7; D not resolved. CDR1 is MNHEY, CDR2 SVGAGI, per germline. This CDR3 spans 15 amino acids. Trimming shortened V by 0 bases and J by 2 bases, and 11 bases separated the two germline ends. CDR3 sequence (DNA): TGTGCCAGCAGTTACTCGAGACTGGCCCCCTACGAGCAGTACTTC. This translates into CASSYSRLAPYEQYF.

V is TRBV7-3 and J is TRBJ2-3, with 7 positions matching TRBD1. There are 14 residues in the CDR3. CDR1 SGHTA and CDR2 FQGTGA come from the germline V gene. V shed 4 bases, J shed 5 bases, and the junction held 6 bases outside the gene matches. CDR3 protein: CASSSGRGQDTQYF. The DNA of the CDR3 is TGTGCCAGCAGCTCCGGTAGGGGGCAAGATACGCAGTATTTT.

V and J are TRBV9 and TRBJ2-7, with TRBD1 matching 7 bases. The V segment lost 0 bases and the J segment 2 bases; nucleotides outside the gene matches: 2. This CDR3 is built from 14 residues. Germline lookup yields CDR1 SGDLS and CDR2 YYNGEE. CDR3 sequence reads: CASSVEDRAYEQYF. The DNA for the CDR3 is TGTGCCAGCAGCGTAGAAGACAGGGCCTACGAGCAGTACTTC.

In its sample, this clone was seen a few times. This rearrangement joins TRBV9 to TRBJ1-2; 8 positions agree with TRBD1. CDR3 length: 15 amino acids. Germline lookup yields CDR1 SGDLS and CDR2 YYNGEE. The V gene end was trimmed by 4 bases and the J gene end by 4 bases; junction bases not matched to a gene: 9. CDR3: CASSPTGTGSYGYTF. CDR3 nucleotide sequence: TGTGCCAGCAGCCCCACCGGGACAGGAAGCTATGGCTACACCTTC.

This chain connects TRBV25-1 to TRBJ1-2; 8 bases are shared with TRBD1. V shed 0 bases and J 7 bases; nucleotides not matched to a gene: 10. Germline V gene data show CDR1 as MGHDK and CDR2 as SYGVNS. The CDR3 contains 16 residues. The CDR3 DNA sequence: TGTGCCAGCAGTGAATATGGACAGGGACGTTCGGCTGGCTACACCTTC. Its translation is CASSEYGQGRSAGYTF.

This clone occurred once. The chain joins TRBV27 to TRBJ2-7; possibly TRBD1 for D (5 bases). Looked up from germline, CDR1 is MNHEY and CDR2 is SMNVEV (reference sequence). The V end was cut by 4 bases, the J end by 5 bases, with 9 bases between. This CDR3 spans 12 amino acids. CDR3 sequence reads: CASSSRVHEQYF. In DNA, the CDR3 is TGTGCCAGCAGTTCCAGGGTCCACGAGCAGTACTTC.

The genes are TRBV15 and TRBJ2-7; weak D call: TRBD2 (6 bases). Looked up from germline, CDR1 is LNHNV and CDR2 is YYDKDF (reference sequence). Trimming left V 1 base short and J 3 bases short, with 10 bases between. The CDR3 runs 14 residues. This chain's CDR3 is CATSRAGGGYEQYF. The CDR3 region has the DNA TGTGCCACCAGCAGAGCCGGGGGAGGCTACGAGCAGTACTTC.

The V gene is TRBV5-1, the J gene TRBJ2-2; D is unresolved. This CDR3 spans 16 amino acids. V dropped 0 bases and J dropped 1 base, with 10 bases sitting between them. Germline-derived CDR1 and CDR2 are SGHRS and YFSETQ. Here the CDR3 DNA reads TGCGCCAGCAGCTTGGCGGGTGTAATGAACACCGGGGAGCTGTTTTTT. Translation gives CASSLAGVMNTGELFF.

The V and J genes are TRBV30 and TRBJ1-4; no firm D call. Trimming stripped 3 bases from V and 4 bases from J, with 15 bases between. From germline, CDR1 is GTSNPN and CDR2 SVGIG (reference sequence). The CDR3 loop spans 15 amino acids. The CDR3 loop is CAWSQARMNNEKLFF. In nucleotides, the CDR3 is TGTGCCTGGAGCCAGGCTCGGATGAATAATGAAAAACTGTTTTTT.

V and J are TRBV2 and TRBJ2-1; possibly TRBD2 for D (5 bases). Germline-derived CDR1 and CDR2 are SNHLY and FYNNEI. The CDR3 length is 13 residues. V was pared by 6 bases and J by 2 bases, with 8 bases between. CDR3 nucleotide sequence: TGTGCCAGCAGGCCACTAGCCTACAATGAGCAGTTCTTC. It specifies CASRPLAYNEQFF.

The gene calls are TRBV28 and TRBJ2-3, with 10 bases lining up with TRBD2. Per germline, CDR1 MDHEN and CDR2 SYDVKM. Trimming removed 8 bases from V and 6 bases from J; junction bases left unmatched: 8. This CDR3 contains 14 residues. The CDR3, as DNA: TGTGCCAGCTGCCTAGCGGGGGCCGGGGATACGCAGTATTTT. Translating gives CASCLAGAGDTQYF.